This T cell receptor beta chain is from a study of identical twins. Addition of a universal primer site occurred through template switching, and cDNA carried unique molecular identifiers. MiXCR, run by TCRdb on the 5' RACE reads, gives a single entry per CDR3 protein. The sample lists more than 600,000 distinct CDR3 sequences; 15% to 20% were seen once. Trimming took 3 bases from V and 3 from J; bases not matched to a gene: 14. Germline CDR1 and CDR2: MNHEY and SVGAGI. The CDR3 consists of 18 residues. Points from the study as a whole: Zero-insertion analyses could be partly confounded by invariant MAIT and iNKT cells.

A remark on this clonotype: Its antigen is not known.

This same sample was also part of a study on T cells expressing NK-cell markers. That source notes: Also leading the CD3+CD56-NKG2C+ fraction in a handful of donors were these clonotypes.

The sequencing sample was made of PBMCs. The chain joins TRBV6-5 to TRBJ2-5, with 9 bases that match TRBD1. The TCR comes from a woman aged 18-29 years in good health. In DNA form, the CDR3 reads TGTGCCAGCAGTTATAATATGCCGGGACAGGGCCGAAAAGAGACCCAGTACTTC. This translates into CASSYNMPGQGRKETQYF.